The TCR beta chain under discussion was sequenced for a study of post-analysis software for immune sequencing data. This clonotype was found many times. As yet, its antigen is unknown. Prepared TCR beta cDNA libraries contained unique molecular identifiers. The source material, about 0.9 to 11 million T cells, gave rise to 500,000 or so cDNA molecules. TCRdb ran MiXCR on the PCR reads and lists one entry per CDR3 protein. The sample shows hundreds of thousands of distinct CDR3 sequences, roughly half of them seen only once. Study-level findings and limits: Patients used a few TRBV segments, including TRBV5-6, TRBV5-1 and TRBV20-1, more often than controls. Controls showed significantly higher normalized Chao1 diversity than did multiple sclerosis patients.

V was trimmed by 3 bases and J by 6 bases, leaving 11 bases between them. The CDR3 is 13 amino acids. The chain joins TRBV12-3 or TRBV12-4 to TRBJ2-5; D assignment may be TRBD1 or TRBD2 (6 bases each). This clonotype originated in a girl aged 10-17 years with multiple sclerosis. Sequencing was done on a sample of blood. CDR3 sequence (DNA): TGTGCCAGCAGTTTGGGGGGCGGGAAGACCCAGTACTTC. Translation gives CASSLGGGKTQYF.